This T cell receptor (beta chain) was sequenced during a study of OX40 agonist ivuxolimab in advanced cancers. Overall study results and limits: In the expanded peripheral T cells, antigen specificity was never determined.

A remark on this clone: What it recognizes is unknown.

The CDR3 is made up of 19 amino acids. Germline assignment: CDR1 SGHVS and CDR2 FQNEAQ. The V segment lost 2 bases and the J segment 3 bases; nucleotides outside the gene matches: 12. The protocol was immunoSEQ multiplex PCR, while the TCRdb copy is restricted to in-frame clones and leaves out a portion. The sample lists about 26,000 clones, approximately 90% occurring once. This chain connects TRBV7-8 to TRBJ2-2; 10 positions match TRBD1. The sequence derives from an adult with an advanced solid tumor such as melanoma, head and neck, liver or kidney cancer. The sequencing used CD4+ or CD8+ T cells sorted from blood, collected in a trial of the OX40 agonist ivuxolimab. The CDR3 loop is CASSLFGRLTGGYTGELFF. In DNA form, the CDR3 reads TGTGCCAGCAGCTTATTTGGGAGATTGACAGGGGGCTACACCGGGGAGCTGTTTTTT.